Below are 26 T cell receptor beta chains sequenced from a single sample in a study of blood T cell repertoires in COVID-19. TCRdb keeps only in-frame clones here, not all; method: immunoSEQ multiplex PCR. The top ten clones hold approximately 8.5% of a sample with fewer than 300,000 clones, nearly 90% of them seen once. The sequenced material came from peripheral blood. These receptors were collected from a man aged 18 to 35 with active or convalescent COVID-19.

The V call is TRBV9, the J call TRBJ2-5, with 8 bases aligning to TRBD2. Germline CDR1 and CDR2: SGDLS and YYNGEE. The V segment lost 4 bases and the J segment 1 base; nucleotides outside the gene matches: 6. There are 15 residues in the CDR3. CDR3: CASSPGGAIQETQYF. Written as DNA, the CDR3 is TGTGCCAGCAGCCCCGGGGGGGCAATCCAAGAGACCCAGTACTTC.

The DNA of the CDR3 is TGTGCCAGCAGGACTAGCGGGGGCTACAATGAGCAGTTCTTC. Amino acids: CASRTSGGYNEQFF. This chain joins TRBV6-5 and TRBJ2-1; 12 bases fit TRBD2. Germline-derived CDR1 and CDR2 are MNHEY and SVGAGI. Unmatched junction bases numbered 0, after V lost 6 bases and J lost 3 bases. This CDR3 contains 14 residues.

V usage is TRBV15 and J usage is TRBJ1-5; 11 nucleotides agree with TRBD1. CDR1 is LNHNV, CDR2 YYDKDF, per germline (reference sequence). The length of the CDR3 is 15 residues. V was pared by 4 bases and J by 5 bases, with 4 bases of the junction left unmatched. Here the CDR3 reads CATSIPGQGDQPQHF. CDR3 in DNA: TGTGCCACCAGCATACCGGGACAGGGGGATCAGCCCCAGCATTTT. Filled out from reference TRBV15 and TRBJ1-5, the complete variable domain reads DAMVIQNPRYQVTQFGKPVTLSCSQTLNHNVMYWYQQKSSQAPKLLFHYYDKDFNNEADTPDNFQSRRPNTSFCFLDIRSPGLGDTAMYLCATSIPGQGDQPQHFGDGTRLSIL.

The rearrangement uses TRBV19 and TRBJ1-2, with TRBD1 as a possible D gene (5 bases). Trimming left V 8 bases short and J 13 bases short, with 20 bases between. CDR3 size: 12 residues. Germline assignment: CDR1 LNHDA and CDR2 SQIVND (reference sequence). CDR3 DNA sequence: TGTGCCAGTTTCGGGACTGACTATGTTGCCACCTTC. It translates to CASFGTDYVATF.

The chain links TRBV19 to TRBJ1-6; D unclear. The germline CDR1 and CDR2 sequences are LNHDA and SQIVND (reference sequence). This CDR3 contains 15 residues. Trimming shortened V by 5 bases and J by 7 bases, and 15 bases separated the two germline ends. Here the CDR3 DNA reads TGTGCCAGTAGTCCAATGAGCGGGCTGAATTCACCCCTCCACTTT. This sequence encodes CASSPMSGLNSPLHF.

The CDR3 reads CASSVAGAAETQYF. CDR3 sequence (DNA): TGTGCCAGCAGCGTAGCGGGGGCGGCAGAGACCCAGTACTTC. The chain combines TRBV5-4 with TRBJ2-5, with 9 bases matching TRBD2. The CDR3 length is 14 residues. Germline trimming cut 4 bases from V and 4 bases from J; bases unmatched to any gene: 5. CDR1 is SGHNT and CDR2 is YYREEE in the germline V gene (reference sequence).

The chain uses TRBV2 and TRBJ1-1, with D possibly being TRBD1 (6 bases). This CDR3 has 13 residues. The V end lost 4 bases, the J end lost 10 bases, and 16 bases lay between the germline ends. Germline lookup yields CDR1 SNHLY and CDR2 FYNNEI. The CDR3 DNA is TGTGCCAGCAGTGGAGGGGGGGGCGGAGGAGCTTTCTTT. Protein: CASSGGGGGGAFF.

This chain links TRBV7-9 with TRBJ1-6; no clear D gene. In germline, CDR1 is SEHNR, CDR2 FQNEAQ (reference sequence). V gave up 1 base and J gave up 6 bases, with 13 bases separating them. The CDR3 has 16 amino acids. CDR3: CASSLVAAGGNSPLHF. The CDR3 coding sequence is TGTGCCAGCAGCTTAGTTGCTGCGGGTGGTAATTCACCCCTCCACTTT.

The CDR3 sequence is CASSDSISVAPQHF. As DNA, the CDR3 is TGTGCCAGCAGTGACTCCATATCAGTTGCGCCCCAGCATTTT. This chain uses TRBV6-4 with TRBJ1-5; D gene ambiguous. The CDR3 runs 14 residues. Germline CDR1 and CDR2: MRHNA and SNTAGT. V was trimmed by 0 bases and J by 9 bases, leaving 12 bases between them.

This chain links TRBV19 with TRBJ2-3; 10 nucleotides agree with TRBD2. Germline assignment: CDR1 LNHDA and CDR2 SQIVND (reference sequence). With 7 bases clipped from V and 2 bases from J, the junction kept 15 bases outside the gene matches. The CDR3 has 18 residues. The CDR3 DNA is TGTGCCAGTACCGCAGCCCCCAGCGGGGGGGGACCCACAGATACGCAGTATTTT. Protein product: CASTAAPSGGGPTDTQYF.

The chain joins TRBV19 to TRBJ1-2; 8 nucleotides agree with TRBD1. Trimming at V came to 5 bases and at J to 2 bases, leaving 7 bases not matched to a gene. The CDR3 extends over 15 amino acids. CDR1 is LNHDA and CDR2 is SQIVND in the germline V gene (reference sequence). CDR3 sequence reads: CASSAGQGFNYGYTF. CDR3 nucleotide sequence: TGTGCCAGTAGTGCCGGACAGGGTTTCAACTATGGCTACACCTTC.

CDR3 in amino acids: CASSFLSGDYNEQFF. The CDR3 nucleotides read TGTGCCAGCAGTTTTTTAAGCGGGGACTACAATGAGCAGTTCTTC. The chain combines TRBV27 with TRBJ2-1; 7 bases are shared with TRBD2. V dropped 3 bases and J dropped 3; count of bases not matched to a gene: 5. The CDR3 is 15 residues long. Germline values: CDR1 MNHEY, CDR2 SMNVEV (reference sequence).

The chain is built from TRBV6-2 or TRBV6-3 and TRBJ1-5; 9 nucleotides line up with TRBD1. V was pared by 5 bases and J by 0 bases, with 5 bases of the junction left unmatched. The CDR3 has 16 amino acids. Looked up from germline, CDR1 is MNHEY and CDR2 is SVGEGT. The CDR3 region is CASSPGTGHSNQPQHF. CDR3 bases: TGTGCCAGCAGTCCAGGGACAGGGCATAGCAATCAGCCCCAGCATTTT.

V and J are TRBV7-2 and TRBJ2-5; TRBD1 matches 9 bases. Trimming cost V 4 bases and J 6 bases; bases outside gene matches: 12. The CDR3 is 16 residues long. Germline CDR1 and CDR2: SGHTA and FQGNSA. The CDR3 is CASSSGGTGISKTQYF. The DNA for the CDR3 is TGTGCCAGCAGCTCTGGAGGGACAGGGATTTCGAAGACCCAGTACTTC.

This chain uses TRBV3-1 (or the pseudogene TRBV3-2) with TRBJ2-7; weak D call: TRBD2 (5 bases). V was shortened by 1 base and J by 7 bases, with 11 bases between the two germline ends. CDR3 length equals 13 residues. Germline CDR1 is LGHDT and CDR2 is YNNKEL (reference sequence). The CDR3 loop is CASSQVPAGEQYF. The CDR3 DNA reads TGTGCCAGCAGCCAAGTCCCGGCGGGTGAGCAGTACTTC.

The rearrangement joins TRBV19 to TRBJ2-3, with D perhaps TRBD2 (7 bases). V lost 5 bases and J lost 6, with 21 bases in between. Germline V gene data show CDR1 as LNHDA and CDR2 as SQIVND (reference sequence). This CDR3 has 16 amino acids. The CDR3 is CASSFTPKGGGDTQYF. The CDR3 DNA reads TGTGCCAGTAGTTTCACCCCCAAGGGGGGAGGGGATACGCAGTATTTT.

The chain recombines TRBV19 with TRBJ2-3; 7 bases fit TRBD1. Germline V gene sequence: CDR1 LNHDA, CDR2 SQIVND (reference sequence). The CDR3 is 13 amino acids. J gave up 14 bases and V 0 bases, and 8 bases lay outside the gene matches. CDR3 sequence (DNA): TGTGCCAGTAGTATAGATGGGACAGAGATTCGGTATTTT. This codes for CASSIDGTEIRYF. Filled out from reference TRBV19 and TRBJ2-3, the complete variable domain reads DGGITQSPKYLFRKEGQNVTLSCEQNLNHDAMYWYRQDPGQGLRLIYYSQIVNDFQKGDIAEGYSVSREKKESFPLTVTSAQKNPTAFYLCASSIDGTEIRYFGPGTRLTVL.

Only a few counts were recorded for this clone. V and J are TRBV19 and TRBJ1-1; D possibly corresponds to TRBD1 (5 bases). CDR1 and CDR2 from the germline V gene are LNHDA and SQIVND (reference sequence). The ends were cut back, 1 base at V and 5 bases at J, with 14 bases in the middle. The CDR3 is 15 amino acids. The CDR3 loop reads CASSIGRGPSTEAFF. The CDR3 nucleotides read TGTGCCAGTAGTATAGGGCGGGGCCCCTCGACTGAAGCTTTCTTT.

The V and J genes are TRBV13 and TRBJ1-5, with a weak D call TRBD1 (6 bases). Germline assignment: CDR1 PRHDT and CDR2 FYEKMQ (reference sequence). The CDR3 loop spans 14 amino acids. With 5 bases removed from V and 7 bases from J, the gap between germline ends came to 15 bases. For the CDR3, the DNA is TGTGCCAGCAGCCGGGGGGCAGGGGACCAGCCCCAGCATTTT. Translation: CASSRGAGDQPQHF.

The chain has TRBV6-5 and TRBJ1-2, with D hard to call. CDR3 size: 11 residues. Germline V gene sequence: CDR1 MNHEY, CDR2 SVGAGI. V gave up 6 bases and J gave up 6 bases, with 8 bases separating them. For the CDR3, the DNA is TGTGCCAGCAGGAGGGAGGATGGCTACACCTTC. Amino acid sequence: CASRREDGYTF.

The chain has TRBV5-4 and TRBJ1-5; TRBD1 aligns across 10 bases. Losses at the gene ends were 4 bases for V and 3 bases for J; bases not matched to a gene: 4. The CDR3 spans 15 residues. CDR1 is SGHNT and CDR2 is YYREEE in the germline V gene (reference sequence). CDR3 bases: TGTGCCAGCAGCCGGGACAGGGGCTACAATCAGCCCCAGCATTTT. Residues: CASSRDRGYNQPQHF.

This chain uses TRBV11-2 with TRBJ2-1; 12 bases align to TRBD2. V lost 3 bases to trimming and J lost 3 bases; unmatched junction nucleotides: 12. This CDR3 spans 19 amino acids. The germline gives CDR1 SGHAT, CDR2 FQNNGV. CDR3 in amino acids: CASSLVRASGGVLYNEQFF. CDR3 bases: TGTGCCAGCAGCTTGGTAAGGGCTAGCGGGGGGGTGCTCTACAATGAGCAGTTCTTC.

The chain recombines TRBV14 with TRBJ2-5; no definite D call. The V gene's germline CDR1 is SGHDN and CDR2 FVKESK. V lost 1 base, J lost 3 bases, and 12 bases lay in between. This CDR3 contains 15 residues. DNA for the CDR3: TGTGCCAGCAGCCAAGTTTTATGGCATGAAGAGACCCAGTACTTC. It specifies CASSQVLWHEETQYF.

DNA for the CDR3: TGTGCCAGCAGTTCATCGAGACACATCTCTGGAAACACCATATATTTT. Translated, it gives CASSSSRHISGNTIYF. J is TRBJ1-3 and V is TRBV6-2 or TRBV6-3; no definite D call. Germline values: CDR1 MNHEY, CDR2 SVGEGT. V dropped 4 bases and J dropped 0 bases, with 13 bases sitting between them. The CDR3 loop spans 16 amino acids.

The chain uses TRBV10-3 and TRBJ1-5; D is uncertain. V was clipped by 10 bases and J by 6 bases, with 19 bases between them. Germline CDR1 ENHRY, CDR2 SYGVKD. The CDR3 sequence is 14 residues long. CDR3 residues: CATGDGGLGQPQHF. The CDR3 coding sequence is TGTGCCACCGGTGACGGCGGGCTAGGTCAGCCCCAGCATTTT.

This chain uses TRBV6-5 with TRBJ1-2, with unresolved D. Trimming pared 6 bases from V and 6 bases from J, leaving 11 bases between. Germline V gives CDR1 MNHEY, CDR2 SVGAGI. The CDR3 is 12 amino acids. CDR3 amino acids: CASSRTGDGYTF. CDR3 DNA sequence: TGTGCCAGCAGCCGGACGGGAGATGGCTACACCTTC.